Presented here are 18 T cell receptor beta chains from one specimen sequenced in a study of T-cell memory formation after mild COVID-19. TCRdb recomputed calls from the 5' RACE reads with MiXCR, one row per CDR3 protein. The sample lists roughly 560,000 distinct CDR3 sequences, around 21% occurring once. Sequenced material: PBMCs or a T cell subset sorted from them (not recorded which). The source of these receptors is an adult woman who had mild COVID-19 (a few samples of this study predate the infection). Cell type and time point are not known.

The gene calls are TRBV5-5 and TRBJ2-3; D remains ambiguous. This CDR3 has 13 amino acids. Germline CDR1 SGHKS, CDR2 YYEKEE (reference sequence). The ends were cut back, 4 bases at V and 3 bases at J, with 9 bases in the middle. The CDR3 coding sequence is TGTGCCAGCAGCCCCTGGGTAACAGATACGCAGTATTTT. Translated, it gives CASSPWVTDTQYF.

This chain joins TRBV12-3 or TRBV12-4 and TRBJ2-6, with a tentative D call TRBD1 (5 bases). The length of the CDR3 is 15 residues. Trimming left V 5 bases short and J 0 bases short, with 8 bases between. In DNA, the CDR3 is TGTGCCAGCAGTCGTGACAGCTCTGGGGCCAACGTCCTGACTTTC. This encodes CASSRDSSGANVLTF.

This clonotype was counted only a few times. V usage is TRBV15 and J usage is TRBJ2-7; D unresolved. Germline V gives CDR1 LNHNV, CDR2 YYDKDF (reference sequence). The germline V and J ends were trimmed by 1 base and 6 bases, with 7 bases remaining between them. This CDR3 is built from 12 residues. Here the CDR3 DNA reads TGTGCCACCAGCAGAGCTTCCGCCGAGCAGTACTTC. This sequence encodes CATSRASAEQYF.

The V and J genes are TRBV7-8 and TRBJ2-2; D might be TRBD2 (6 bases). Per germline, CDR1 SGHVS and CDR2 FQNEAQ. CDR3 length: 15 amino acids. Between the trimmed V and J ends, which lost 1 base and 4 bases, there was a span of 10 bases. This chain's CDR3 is CASSLVRGITGELFF. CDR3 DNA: TGTGCCAGCAGCTTAGTTCGCGGGATCACCGGGGAGCTGTTTTTT.

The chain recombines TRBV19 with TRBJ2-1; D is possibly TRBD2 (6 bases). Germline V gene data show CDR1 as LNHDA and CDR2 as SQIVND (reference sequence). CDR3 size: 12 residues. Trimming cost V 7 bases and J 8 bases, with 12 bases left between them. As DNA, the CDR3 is TGTGCCAGTAAGGGACTTGACCATGAGCAGTTCTTC. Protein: CASKGLDHEQFF.

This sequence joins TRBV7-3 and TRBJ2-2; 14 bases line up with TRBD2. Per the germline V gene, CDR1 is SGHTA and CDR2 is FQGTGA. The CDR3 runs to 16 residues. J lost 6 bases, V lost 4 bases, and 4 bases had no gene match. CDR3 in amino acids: CASSYRLAGGPGELFF. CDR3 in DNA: TGTGCCAGCAGCTATCGACTAGCGGGGGGGCCCGGGGAGCTGTTTTTT.

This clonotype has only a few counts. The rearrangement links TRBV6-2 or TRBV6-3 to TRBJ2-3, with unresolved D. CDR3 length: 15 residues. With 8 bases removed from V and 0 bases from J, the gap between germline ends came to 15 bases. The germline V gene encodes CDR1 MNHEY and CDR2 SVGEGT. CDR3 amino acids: CASCSMTPSTDTQYF. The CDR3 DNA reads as TGTGCCAGCTGCTCGATGACACCAAGCACAGATACGCAGTATTTT.

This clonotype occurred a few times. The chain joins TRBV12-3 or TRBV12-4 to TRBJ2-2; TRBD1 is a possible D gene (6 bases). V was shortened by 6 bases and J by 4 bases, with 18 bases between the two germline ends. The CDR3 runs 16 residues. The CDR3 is CASRASTGFVTGELFF. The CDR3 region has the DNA TGTGCCAGCAGGGCCTCGACAGGTTTTGTCACCGGGGAGCTGTTTTTT.

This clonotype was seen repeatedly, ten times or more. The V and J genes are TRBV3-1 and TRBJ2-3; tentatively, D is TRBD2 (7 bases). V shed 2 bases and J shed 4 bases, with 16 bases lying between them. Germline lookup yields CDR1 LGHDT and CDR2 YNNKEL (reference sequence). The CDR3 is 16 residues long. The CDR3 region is CASSQTGRGRADTQYF. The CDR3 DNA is TGTGCCAGCAGCCAAACAGGGAGGGGGAGAGCAGATACGCAGTATTTT.

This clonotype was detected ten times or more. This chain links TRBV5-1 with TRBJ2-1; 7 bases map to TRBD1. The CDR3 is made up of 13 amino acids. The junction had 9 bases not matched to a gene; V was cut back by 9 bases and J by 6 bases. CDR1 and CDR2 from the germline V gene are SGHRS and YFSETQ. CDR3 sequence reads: CATNGPGGNEQFF. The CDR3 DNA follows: TGCGCCACAAACGGGCCAGGGGGCAATGAGCAGTTCTTC.

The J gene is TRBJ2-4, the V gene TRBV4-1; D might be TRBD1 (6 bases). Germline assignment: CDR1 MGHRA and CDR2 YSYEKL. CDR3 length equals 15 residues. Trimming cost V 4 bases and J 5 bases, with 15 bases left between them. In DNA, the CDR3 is TGCGCCAGCAGCCCGTCATTTACAGGGCAAAACATTCAGTACTTC. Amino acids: CASSPSFTGQNIQYF.

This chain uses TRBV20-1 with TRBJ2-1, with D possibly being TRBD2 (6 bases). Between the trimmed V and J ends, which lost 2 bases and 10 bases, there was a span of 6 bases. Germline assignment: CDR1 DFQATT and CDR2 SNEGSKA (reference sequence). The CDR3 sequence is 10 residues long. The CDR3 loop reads CSARRGEQFF. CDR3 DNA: TGCAGTGCTAGACGGGGGGAGCAGTTCTTC.

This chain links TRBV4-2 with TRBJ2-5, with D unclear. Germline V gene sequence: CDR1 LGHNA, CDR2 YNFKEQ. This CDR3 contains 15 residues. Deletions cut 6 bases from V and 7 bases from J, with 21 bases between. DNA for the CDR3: TGTGCCAGCAGAAAAGGGCCCGGACCCGAAGGGACCCAGTACTTC. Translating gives CASRKGPGPEGTQYF.

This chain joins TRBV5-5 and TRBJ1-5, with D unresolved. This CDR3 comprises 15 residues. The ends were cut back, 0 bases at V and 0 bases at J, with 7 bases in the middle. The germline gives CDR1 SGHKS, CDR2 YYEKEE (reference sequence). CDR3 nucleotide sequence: TGTGCCAGCAGCTTGGAAGGGTTTAGCAATCAGCCCCAGCATTTT. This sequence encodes CASSLEGFSNQPQHF.

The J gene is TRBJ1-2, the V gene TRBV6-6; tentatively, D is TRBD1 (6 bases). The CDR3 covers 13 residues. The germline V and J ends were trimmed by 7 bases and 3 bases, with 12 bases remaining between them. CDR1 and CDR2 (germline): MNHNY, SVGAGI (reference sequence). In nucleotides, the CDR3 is TGTGCCAGCACTCCGACAGGAGACTATGGCTACACCTTC. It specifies CASTPTGDYGYTF.

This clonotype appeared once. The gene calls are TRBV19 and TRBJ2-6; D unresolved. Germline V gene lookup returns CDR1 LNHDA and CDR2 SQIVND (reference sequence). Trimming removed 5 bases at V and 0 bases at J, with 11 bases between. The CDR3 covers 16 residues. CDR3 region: CASSWQVGSGANVLTF. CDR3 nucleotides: TGTGCCAGTAGTTGGCAGGTCGGCTCTGGGGCCAACGTCCTGACTTTC.

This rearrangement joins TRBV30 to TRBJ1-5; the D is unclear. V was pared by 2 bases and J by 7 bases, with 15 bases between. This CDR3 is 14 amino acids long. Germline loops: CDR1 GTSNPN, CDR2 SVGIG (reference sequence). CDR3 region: CAWSLDSLGQPQHF. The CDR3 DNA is TGTGCCTGGAGTTTGGACTCCCTGGGGCAGCCCCAGCATTTT.

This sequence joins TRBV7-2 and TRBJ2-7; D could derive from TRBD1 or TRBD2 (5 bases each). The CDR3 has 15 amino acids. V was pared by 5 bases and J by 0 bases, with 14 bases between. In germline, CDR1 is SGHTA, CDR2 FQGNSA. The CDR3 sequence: CASSRDVTSSYEQYF. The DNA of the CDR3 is TGTGCCAGCAGCCGGGACGTGACGAGCTCCTACGAGCAGTACTTC.